This T cell receptor (beta chain) derives from a study of monozygotic twins with inflammatory bowel disease (dated by TCRdb to between 2017 and 2020). Background on the whole study: In total, roughly 30 monozygotic twin pairs made up the full study: 19 Danish pairs, all IBD-discordant, plus nine German pairs, of which four were IBD-concordant and five were IBD-discordant. Disease-associated traits were sought mainly through comparisons between IBD patients and their genetically identical healthy co-twins within discordant pairs. Each individual had, on average, about 151 000 unique TCRalpha sequences and 181 000 unique TCRbeta sequences available for analysis.

General study outcomes and caveats: TCRbeta repertoire diversity, by inverse Simpson index, was decreased in IBD patients compared with their healthy co-twins. No difference in repertoire similarity was observed between concordant and discordant twins, possibly owing to limited statistical power. Background noise and inter-individual variability may have been introduced into the repertoires by the differing immunosuppressive treatments among patients. No single strong signal or clonotype linked to IBD turned up in the results, so the idea that one exists was not supported. Compared with healthy twins, IBD patients shared fewer clonotypes with other individuals, and the difference was most pronounced in patients with signs of disease activity. The analysis was unable to tell apart different T cell subtypes.

The library was generated by 5' RACE. The input for every TCR library was around 3.5 ug of total RNA. For each sample, cDNA synthesis with SMARTScribe reverse transcriptase was split into eight separate reactions. During cDNA synthesis, unique molecular identifiers containing a 6-nucleotide sample barcode were introduced by template switching. Two nested PCRs of approximately 16 and 10 cycles amplified the TCRalpha and TCRbeta cDNA, and bead purification followed each PCR. Before amplification, the cDNA was both treated with uracil DNA-glycosylase and purified with the QIAquick PCR purification kit. In the second PCR, Illumina TruSeq-compatible adapters and sample-specific barcodes were added. TapeStation and Qubit were used to check library quality and concentration, and around 5 ng of each library went into the pool. Sequencing of pooled libraries was carried out on an Illumina HiSeq2500 single-index Rapid Run using 2 x 100 bp reads and custom sequencing primers. The authors' pipeline ran thus. MiGEC version 1.2.6 was used for UMI-based consensus assembly to correct PCR and sequencing errors. MiXCR version 2.1.1 was used for V(D)J alignment, clonotype assembly and CDR3 extraction. Gene usage, clonotype sharing and MAIT/NKT TCR abundance were normalised by analysing the top 1000, 10 000 and 20 000 clonotypes per sample. After downsampling to 27 000 UMIs, diversity was calculated as the inverse Simpson index using the vegan R package. Paired Mann-Whitney U tests were applied to discordant twin pairs, with Benjamini-Hochberg correction for multiple testing. The reads went through TCRdb reprocessing, and each CDR3 protein sequence gets one entry with no DNA. In this record, the V and J calls reflect TCRdb's handling and not the investigators' own analysis. The sample's clone listing holds about 170,000 distinct CDR3 sequences. The top ten clonotypes cover under 3.5% of the sample.

Concerning this clonotype: Its target antigen remains unknown.

From each donor, a roughly 2.7 ml peripheral blood sample was collected into PAXgene tubes and kept at -80 degrees C. Total RNA was isolated from whole blood with the PAXgene blood miRNA kit on an automated QIAcube, without T cell sorting. Deep TCRalpha and TCRbeta repertoire profiling with unique molecular barcoding was performed on peripheral blood of monozygotic twin pairs concordant or discordant for inflammatory bowel disease. Smoking habits were recorded for all twin pairs, with individuals classified as current, former or never smokers. According to the germline V gene (reference sequence), CDR1 reads DFQATT and CDR2 reads SNEGSKA. Taken from cysteine to phenylalanine, the CDR3 has 15 residues. No DNA was logged.

Sequencing was carried out using blood. The chain employs TRBV20-1 and TRBJ1-2; there is no DNA to check the TCRdb D call of TRBD1. This receptor was obtained from a human donor with ulcerative colitis or Crohn's disease, or a healthy co-twin of an affected twin (not recorded which). The CDR3 protein sequence reads: CSARDSFGTGNGYTF.